This is a list of T cell receptor beta chains from one sample in a study of OX40 agonist ivuxolimab in advanced cancers. TCRdb's table, derived via immunoSEQ multiplex PCR, lists solely in-frame clones and lacks some. Among some 66,000 clones listed, about 77% were seen once. Here the sequenced sample was CD4+ or CD8+ T cells sorted from blood, taken in a trial of the OX40 agonist ivuxolimab. The receptor set was obtained from an adult with an advanced solid tumor such as melanoma, head and neck, liver or kidney cancer. Both conserved end residues are part of each CDR3. Fields, in order: D gene, J gene, clone size, V gene, CDR3 DNA, CDR3 protein. The D gene is left open where the match is weak. Clone size is given for some rows only: seen once, a few or many times, or a class if the clone is expanded.

D: TRBD1; J: TRBJ1-5; size: few; V: TRBV19; DNA: TGTGCCAGTAGAACAGGGGACAATCAGCCCCAGCATTTT; CDR3: CASRTGDNQPQHF
D: .; J: TRBJ2-7; size: .; V: TRBV27; DNA: TGTGCCAGCAGGGTTGGACGCGAGCAGTACTTC; CDR3: CASRVGREQYF
D: .; J: TRBJ1-2; size: .; V: TRBV30; DNA: TGTGCCTGGAGTGTCCAAGAAGGCTATGGCTACACCTTC; CDR3: CAWSVQEGYGYTF
D: .; J: TRBJ2-2; size: few; V: TRBV5-1; DNA: TGCGCCAGCAGCTTCGGATTCACCGGGGAGCTGTTTTTT; CDR3: CASSFGFTGELFF
D: TRBD2; J: TRBJ2-1; size: .; V: TRBV6-1; DNA: TGTGCCAGCAGTGATCTTCCGGGCGGGGGGGCCGGTAATGAGCAGTTCTTC; CDR3: CASSDLPGGGAGNEQFF
D: .; J: TRBJ2-7; size: once; V: TRBV30; DNA: TGTGCCTGGAGTCCCCGTCTTGGACGGGCGAGCTCCTACGAGCAGTACTTC; CDR3: CAWSPRLGRASSYEQYF
D: .; J: TRBJ2-7; size: .; V: TRBV2; DNA: TGTGCCAGCAGTGAAGGTCGGGACGGGTTCTACGAGCAGTACTTC; CDR3: CASSEGRDGFYEQYF
D: .; J: TRBJ1-1; size: .; V: TRBV5-4; DNA: TGTGCCAGCAGCTTGGATCCGAACACTGAAGCTTTCTTT; CDR3: CASSLDPNTEAFF
D: TRBD2; J: TRBJ2-3; size: .; V: TRBV5-1; DNA: TGCGCCAGCAGCTCCTTAGCGGGGGATGCAGATACGCAGTATTTT; CDR3: CASSSLAGDADTQYF
D: TRBD2; J: TRBJ2-7; size: .; V: TRBV4-1; DNA: TGCGCCAGCAGCCAAGCCCCCACTAGCGGGGGCCTCTACGAGCAGTACTTC; CDR3: CASSQAPTSGGLYEQYF
D: TRBD2; J: TRBJ2-3; size: .; V: TRBV6-1; DNA: TGTGCCAGCAGTGCGCTAGCGGGAGGAGATACGCAGTATTTT; CDR3: CASSALAGGDTQYF
D: .; J: TRBJ2-7; size: .; V: TRBV15; DNA: TGTGCCACCGGGTCAGGGCCCTCCTCCGAGCAGTACTTC; CDR3: CATGSGPSSEQYF
D: .; J: TRBJ2-7; size: .; V: TRBV6-5; DNA: TGTGCCAGCAGTTACTCGATGCACGAGGGCTACGAGCAGTACTTC; CDR3: CASSYSMHEGYEQYF
D: TRBD1; J: TRBJ1-2; size: .; V: TRBV9; DNA: TGTGCCAGCAGCGTAATCGACAGGGGGCCCAACTATGGCTACACCTTC; CDR3: CASSVIDRGPNYGYTF
D: .; J: TRBJ1-2; size: .; V: TRBV28; DNA: TGTGCCAGCAGTTTGTCAGGACGGCGGTATGGCTACACCTTC; CDR3: CASSLSGRRYGYTF
D: .; J: TRBJ2-7; size: .; V: TRBV18; DNA: TGTGCCAGCTCACCTTGGGACGGACTAACGAACGAGCAGTACTTC; CDR3: CASSPWDGLTNEQYF
D: .; J: TRBJ2-2; size: .; V: TRBV30; DNA: TGTGCCTGGAGTATATCGAACACCGGGGAGCTGTTTTTT; CDR3: CAWSISNTGELFF
D: .; J: TRBJ2-4; size: .; V: TRBV27; DNA: TGTGCCAGCAGTTTATCAAGAGGGACAATAGCCAAAAACATTCAGTACTTC; CDR3: CASSLSRGTIAKNIQYF
D: .; J: TRBJ2-1; size: .; V: TRBV5-1; DNA: TGCGCCAGCAGCTTGGACCAACTCGAACACAATGAGCAGTTCTTC; CDR3: CASSLDQLEHNEQFF
D: TRBD1; J: TRBJ1-6; size: .; V: TRBV5-1; DNA: TGCGCCAGCAGCTTGACGTCTCCGGGACAGAGGGACCAAGATTCACCCCTCCACTTT; CDR3: CASSLTSPGQRDQDSPLHF
D: .; J: TRBJ1-5; size: .; V: TRBV19; DNA: TGTGCCAGTAGTAAAGGGACCAGCTATTATCAGCCCCAGCATTTT; CDR3: CASSKGTSYYQPQHF
D: TRBD1; J: TRBJ2-5; size: once; V: TRBV4-1; DNA: TGCGCCAGCAGCCAAGCTGGACAGGCACAAGAGACCCAGTACTTC; CDR3: CASSQAGQAQETQYF
D: .; J: TRBJ1-4; size: .; V: TRBV15; DNA: TGTGCCACCAGCGCCGACGGCGCATCTAATGAAAAACTGTTTTTT; CDR3: CATSADGASNEKLFF
D: .; J: TRBJ2-2; size: .; V: TRBV10-1; DNA: TGCGCCAGCAGCCTTACAGGGTCGGGCACCGGGGAGCTGTTTTTT; CDR3: CASSLTGSGTGELFF
D: TRBD1; J: TRBJ1-6; size: once; V: TRBV6-5; DNA: TGTGCCAGCAGCAGGGGGGTGTATAATTCACCCCTCCACTTT; CDR3: CASSRGVYNSPLHF
D: .; J: TRBJ1-2; size: few; V: TRBV18; DNA: TGTGCCAGCTCGCAATGGACCCTCGGAACCTCTAACTATGGCTACACCTTC; CDR3: CASSQWTLGTSNYGYTF
D: TRBD2; J: TRBJ2-3; size: once; V: TRBV5-4; DNA: TGTGCCAGCAGCGGACTAGGCACAGATACGCAGTATTTT; CDR3: CASSGLGTDTQYF
D: .; J: TRBJ2-3; size: .; V: TRBV4-1; DNA: TGCGCCAGCAGCCGGACGAGCACAGATACGCAGTATTTT; CDR3: CASSRTSTDTQYF
D: TRBD2; J: TRBJ2-1; size: .; V: TRBV19; DNA: TGTGCCAGTAGTAGGACCTTAGCGGGGGGGCTATTCTTC; CDR3: CASSRTLAGGLFF
D: .; J: TRBJ2-7; size: .; V: TRBV5-1; DNA: TGCGCCAGCAGCCTCGCGGGACCTTATCCCGCCTACGAGCAGTACTTC; CDR3: CASSLAGPYPAYEQYF
D: .; J: TRBJ2-5; size: once; V: TRBV30; DNA: TGTGCCTGGAGTCGGTCCGGATCCCAAGAGACCCAGTACTTC; CDR3: CAWSRSGSQETQYF
D: TRBD2; J: TRBJ2-3; size: .; V: TRBV19; DNA: TGTGCCAGTAGTAATCAACGGGGGGGGACAGATACGCAGTATTTT; CDR3: CASSNQRGGTDTQYF
D: .; J: TRBJ2-3; size: .; V: TRBV7-3; DNA: TGTGCCAGCAGCTATGACAGCACAGATACGCAGTATTTT; CDR3: CASSYDSTDTQYF
D: .; J: TRBJ2-2; size: .; V: TRBV7-3; DNA: TGTGCCAGCAGCAAAACCGGGACGGGTACCGGGGAGCTGTTTTTT; CDR3: CASSKTGTGTGELFF
D: .; J: TRBJ2-1; size: few; V: TRBV5-4; DNA: TGTGCCAGCAGCTTGGGCGGGGGCCCCCCCGATGAGCAGTTCTTC; CDR3: CASSLGGGPPDEQFF
D: .; J: TRBJ1-1; size: .; V: TRBV6-5; DNA: TGTGCCGCATGGAGGGAATCGTGGAACACTGAAGCTTTCTTT; CDR3: CAAWRESWNTEAFF
D: .; J: TRBJ1-3; size: .; V: TRBV18; DNA: TGTGCCAGCTCAGAAGGCTCTGGAAACACCATATATTTT; CDR3: CASSEGSGNTIYF
D: TRBD1; J: TRBJ2-5; size: .; V: TRBV19; DNA: TGTGCCAGTAGGGGTTTACAGGGGTTCAACCAAGAGACCCAGTACTTC; CDR3: CASRGLQGFNQETQYF
D: TRBD2; J: TRBJ2-7; size: .; V: TRBV28; DNA: TGTGCCAGCAGTGCGGGAGGGGAATCCTACGAGCAGTACTTC; CDR3: CASSAGGESYEQYF
D: TRBD2; J: TRBJ2-1; size: .; V: TRBV15; DNA: TGTGCCACCAGCAGGGGACTAGCGGGAGCCAATGAGCAGTTCTTC; CDR3: CATSRGLAGANEQFF
D: TRBD1; J: TRBJ1-5; size: .; V: TRBV30; DNA: TGTGCCTGGAGTCCGGCGGACAGGGACGGTCAGCCCCAGCATTTT; CDR3: CAWSPADRDGQPQHF
D: .; J: TRBJ2-2; size: .; V: TRBV19; DNA: TGTGCCAGTAGTATGGCCAGGGTGAACACCGGGGAGCTGTTTTTT; CDR3: CASSMARVNTGELFF
D: TRBD2; J: TRBJ2-1; size: .; V: TRBV4-2; DNA: TGTGCCAGCAGCCAAGGGGATAGCGGGAGGTGGGACAATGAGCAGTTCTTC; CDR3: CASSQGDSGRWDNEQFF
D: .; J: TRBJ2-7; size: .; V: TRBV30; DNA: TGTGCCTGGAGTGTACAAGGGGACGAGCAGTACTTC; CDR3: CAWSVQGDEQYF
D: TRBD1; J: TRBJ1-2; size: .; V: TRBV5-6; DNA: TGTGCCAGCAGCTTGAACAGGGGCCCCGCCGGCTACACCTTC; CDR3: CASSLNRGPAGYTF
D: .; J: TRBJ1-2; size: few; V: TRBV19; DNA: TGTGCCAGTAGTATGGGGGACGCATCGTATGGCTACACCTTC; CDR3: CASSMGDASYGYTF
D: TRBD1; J: TRBJ1-2; size: .; V: TRBV20-1; DNA: TGCAGTGCAGACAGGGGTCCATACACCTTC; CDR3: CSADRGPYTF
D: .; J: TRBJ2-1; size: .; V: TRBV7-2; DNA: TGTGCCAGCAGCTTAGTCTTCTTTAGGGCCGATGAGCAGTTCTTC; CDR3: CASSLVFFRADEQFF
D: .; J: TRBJ1-2; size: .; V: TRBV30; DNA: TGTGCCGGCCTTCCTTGGGACTCTACAGCCGATGGCTACACCTTC; CDR3: CAGLPWDSTADGYTF
D: .; J: TRBJ2-7; size: .; V: TRBV6-1; DNA: TGTGCCAGCAGTGAAAATTGGAGCTCCTACGAGCAGTACTTC; CDR3: CASSENWSSYEQYF
D: .; J: TRBJ2-7; size: .; V: TRBV6-1; DNA: TGTGCCAGCAGTCCCTCCTACGAGCAGTACTTC; CDR3: CASSPSYEQYF
D: TRBD1; J: TRBJ1-5; size: .; V: TRBV5-8; DNA: TGTGCCAGCAGCCTTCAGACAGGGGGCACGGGTCAGCCCCAGCATTTT; CDR3: CASSLQTGGTGQPQHF
D: .; J: TRBJ1-4; size: .; V: TRBV19; DNA: TGTGCCAGTAGTCAGGGTCTACGACATGAAAAACTGTTTTTT; CDR3: CASSQGLRHEKLFF
D: .; J: TRBJ1-5; size: .; V: TRBV7-8; DNA: TGTGCCAGCAGCTTAGCGATTGGGGACCTTCGGCCCCAGCATTTT; CDR3: CASSLAIGDLRPQHF
D: TRBD1; J: TRBJ2-7; size: few; V: TRBV2; DNA: TGTGCCAGCAGTCGACAGGGAGTGTACGAGCAGTACTTC; CDR3: CASSRQGVYEQYF
D: .; J: TRBJ2-7; size: .; V: TRBV18; DNA: TGTGCCAGCTCACCTTCCTGGCACGAGCAGTACTTC; CDR3: CASSPSWHEQYF
D: .; J: TRBJ2-7; size: .; V: TRBV6-1; DNA: TGTGCCAGCAGTCGAGGACACAACGCGGCCTACGAGCAGTACTTC; CDR3: CASSRGHNAAYEQYF
D: TRBD1; J: TRBJ2-3; size: .; V: TRBV14; DNA: TGTGCCAGCAGCCAAGACCCGGGACAGGGTCAATCAGATACGCAGTATTTT; CDR3: CASSQDPGQGQSDTQYF
D: .; J: TRBJ2-2; size: .; V: TRBV7-9; DNA: TGTGCCAGCAGCTTAGATCGGAGGGGCATAACACGTCTGGCCGGGGAGCTGTTTTTT; CDR3: CASSLDRRGITRLAGELFF
D: .; J: TRBJ1-5; size: once; V: TRBV7-8; DNA: TGTGCCAGCAGCTTAACCCCAGATAGCAATCAGCCCCAGCATTTT; CDR3: CASSLTPDSNQPQHF